A selection of T cell receptor beta chains follows, all from one sample in a study of control samples from healthy donors and cancer patients. The method was immunoSEQ multiplex PCR; TCRdb's version includes in-frame clones alone and lacks a portion of them. Of some 130,000 clones detected, roughly 92% appear once; the ten largest clones hold 5.5%. The sequencing sample was made of blood. All receptors come from a man between 18 and 29 years old in good health. Both conserved end residues are part of each CDR3. A D gene is named only where the DNA matches it firmly. Some rows have no size entry. The others give once, few or many, or a class for an expanded clone.

length: 14; J: TRBJ1-1; size: -; D: -; V: TRBV4-1; CDR3: CASSQRSTGTEAFF; DNA: TGCGCCAGCAGCCAAAGGTCTACGGGCACTGAAGCTTTCTTT
length: 16; J: TRBJ1-3; size: -; D: -; V: TRBV9; CDR3: CASSVEVGPSGNTIYF; DNA: TGTGCCAGCAGCGTAGAGGTAGGGCCTTCTGGAAACACCATATATTTT
length: 14; J: TRBJ1-2; size: -; D: -; V: TRBV19; CDR3: CASSPDSYNYGYTF; DNA: TGTGCCAGTAGCCCGGACAGCTATAACTATGGCTACACCTTC
length: 14; J: TRBJ1-6; size: -; D: -; V: TRBV27; CDR3: CASSRSSYNSPLHF; DNA: TGTGCCAGCTCCAGGAGCTCCTATAATTCACCCCTCCACTTT
length: 15; J: TRBJ1-2; size: -; D: TRBD1; V: TRBV3-1/TRBV3-2; CDR3: CASSQGSQGLSGYTF; DNA: TGTGCCAGCAGCCAAGGTTCACAGGGGCTATCGGGCTACACCTTC
length: 14; J: TRBJ2-7; size: -; D: -; V: TRBV5-6; CDR3: CASSSLGLRDEQYF; DNA: TGTGCCAGCAGCTCGCTCGGCCTTCGGGACGAGCAGTACTTC
length: 14; J: TRBJ1-6; size: -; D: -; V: TRBV4-1; CDR3: CASSQLTGNSPLHF; DNA: TGCGCCAGCAGCCAATTGACGGGTAATTCACCCCTCCACTTT
length: 11; J: TRBJ1-1; size: -; D: -; V: TRBV2; CDR3: CASSRGTEAFF; DNA: TGTGCCAGCAGTCGGGGCACTGAAGCTTTCTTT
length: 15; J: TRBJ1-1; size: once; D: TRBD1; V: TRBV5-1; CDR3: CASSPGQGPNTEAFF; DNA: TGCGCCAGCAGCCCCGGACAGGGCCCGAACACTGAAGCTTTCTTT
length: 10; J: TRBJ1-1; size: -; D: -; V: TRBV20-1; CDR3: CSALNTEAFF; DNA: TGCAGTGCTCTGAACACTGAAGCTTTCTTT
length: 16; J: TRBJ1-2; size: -; D: -; V: TRBV4-1; CDR3: CASRHPVARANYGYTF; DNA: TGCGCCAGCAGGCATCCCGTAGCCAGAGCTAACTATGGCTACACCTTC
length: 13; J: TRBJ1-6; size: -; D: TRBD1; V: TRBV2; CDR3: CASSLDRGSPLHF; DNA: TGTGCCAGCAGTTTAGACAGGGGTTCACCCCTCCACTTT
length: 22; J: TRBJ2-6; size: -; D: TRBD1; V: TRBV4-1; CDR3: CASSWPGQGVRSFSSGANVLTF; DNA: TGCGCCAGCAGCTGGCCGGGACAGGGGGTCAGATCATTTAGCTCTGGGGCCAACGTCCTGACTTTC
length: 11; J: TRBJ1-2; size: -; D: -; V: TRBV12-3/TRBV12-4; CDR3: CASSRTTGYTF; DNA: TGTGCCAGCAGTCGTACTACCGGCTACACCTTC
length: 12; J: TRBJ2-7; size: -; D: -; V: TRBV5-1; CDR3: CASSLLGNEQYF; DNA: TGCGCCAGCAGCTTGTTGGGGAACGAGCAGTACTTC
length: 13; J: TRBJ2-1; size: -; D: -; V: TRBV29-1; CDR3: CSVGTSIYNEQFF; DNA: TGCAGCGTTGGCACTAGCATCTACAATGAGCAGTTCTTC
length: 14; J: TRBJ1-1; size: -; D: TRBD1; V: TRBV7-9; CDR3: CASSPPTGSTEAFF; DNA: TGTGCCAGCAGCCCCCCGACAGGGAGTACTGAAGCTTTCTTT
length: 13; J: TRBJ1-6; size: -; D: TRBD1; V: TRBV2; CDR3: CASSGTDNSPLHF; DNA: TGTGCCAGTAGCGGGACAGACAATTCACCCCTCCACTTT
length: 15; J: TRBJ1-1; size: -; D: -; V: TRBV9; CDR3: CASSARSGVNTEAFF; DNA: TGTGCCAGCAGCGCCCGATCGGGGGTGAACACTGAAGCTTTCTTT
length: 15; J: TRBJ2-5; size: -; D: -; V: TRBV14; CDR3: CASSRETSTSQTQYF; DNA: TGTGCCAGCAGCCGAGAGACTAGTACTTCCCAGACCCAGTACTTC
length: 15; J: TRBJ2-2; size: -; D: -; V: TRBV9; CDR3: CASSVTGSRIGELFF; DNA: TGTGCCAGCAGCGTAACCGGGAGCCGCATCGGGGAGCTGTTTTTT
length: 14; J: TRBJ1-6; size: once; D: -; V: TRBV18; CDR3: CASSPGAVRGSLHF; DNA: TGTGCCAGCTCACCCGGGGCCGTTCGGGGATCGCTCCACTTT